This TCR beta chain was recovered during a study of control samples from healthy donors and cancer patients (dated by TCRdb to the early 2020s). Libraries were made using the immunoSEQ multiplex PCR assay. Not all clones reach the TCRdb copy of this immuneACCESS table, which keeps in-frame sequences only. Checked studies attribute under half of the gap to unresolved V genes and leave the rest unexplained. The sample includes 70,000 to 85,000 clones, with 91% observed a single time. Of the sample, approximately 15% falls within the top ten clones. As encoded in the germline V gene, CDR1 is SGDLS while CDR2 is YYNGEE. From its cysteine to its phenylalanine, the CDR3 spans 14 amino acids. Solely the CDR3 DNA is kept, with 42 bases framed from the first base. V is clipped by 5 bases and J by 4 bases, and the sequence between their germline boundaries is 15 bases long. Turning to this clone: Which antigen it targets is not known. Within one base of it there is no much larger clone, and no base qualities were kept.

This clonotype was obtained from a man aged 45 to 65 in good health. The receptor chain draws on TRBV9 and TRBJ1-1, with the D gene uncertain. Sequenced: blood. The CDR3 region reads CASSERASGTEAFF. The DNA is TGTGCCAGCAGTGAGCGGGCGAGCGGCACTGAAGCTTTCTTT.